Listed below are T cell receptor beta chains from one sample, sequenced in a study of blood T cell repertoires in COVID-19. Assay used: immunoSEQ multiplex PCR; TCRdb lists only in-frame clones, some missing. The data hold around 62,000 clones, with roughly 92% observed a single time. Sequencing was done on a sample of peripheral blood. The receptors were gathered from a man aged 70-80 years with active COVID-19. Each CDR3 is given with its conserved first and last residue. A D gene is named only where the DNA matches it firmly. A clone size is listed for some rows: how often the clone was seen (once, few, many), or a class if it is expanded.

cdr3_nt cdr3_aa v_call d_call clone_size j_call
TGTGCCAGCAGTTACTCCGGGGGGGATCAGCCCCAGCATTTT CASSYSGGDQPQHF TRBV6-5 NA NA TRBJ1-5
TGTGCCAGCAGCCACGGACTCGACACAGATACGCAGTATTTT CASSHGLDTDTQYF TRBV7-3 NA NA TRBJ2-3
TGTGCCAGCAGCTTGGGCACCGGTTTCGTTGGCTACACCTTC CASSLGTGFVGYTF TRBV5-6 NA NA TRBJ1-2
TGTGCCAGCAGTGACAGCCTAGCGGGGGGCACTTTCACCGGGGAGCTGTTTTTT CASSDSLAGGTFTGELFF TRBV6-4 TRBD2 NA TRBJ2-2
TGTGCCATCCAGCTCAGGACAGATTCACCCCTCCACTTT CAIQLRTDSPLHF TRBV10-3 NA few TRBJ1-6
TGTGCCAGCAGGACAGGGGATTGGAATCAGCCCCAGCATTTT CASRTGDWNQPQHF TRBV28 TRBD1 NA TRBJ1-5
TGTGCCAGCAGCCAAGGGGGCGGGACAGCCTCACCCCTCCACTTT CASSQGGGTASPLHF TRBV3-1/TRBV3-2 TRBD1 NA TRBJ1-6
TGTGCCAGCAGTTTGCCGGGTTTGAGGGAGCTGTTTTTT CASSLPGLRELFF TRBV28 NA NA TRBJ2-2
TGTGCCAGCAGCCCCGGGACAAAGAACACTGAAGCTTTCTTT CASSPGTKNTEAFF TRBV7-9 NA NA TRBJ1-1
TGCAGTGCTAGTGTTAGCGGGGGGCCGGCGGGCACAGATACGCAGTATTTT CSASVSGGPAGTDTQYF TRBV20-1 TRBD2 NA TRBJ2-3
TGTGCCATCAGTGGACGGACAGGATCCCAAGAGACCCAGTACTTC CAISGRTGSQETQYF TRBV10-3 TRBD1 NA TRBJ2-5
TGTGCCAGCAGTTACTCAAGATCGGGACAAGACTATGGCTACACCTTC CASSYSRSGQDYGYTF TRBV6-5 NA NA TRBJ1-2
TGCGCCAGCAGCTCCTCGCCGGGACAGCATAATACCTTC CASSSSPGQHNTF TRBV5-1 TRBD1 NA TRBJ1-2
TGTGCCAGCAGGCCTGCCTTAGGGCTAGCGGGGGAATTC CASRPALGLAGEF TRBV7-2 TRBD2 NA TRBJ2-7
TGTGCCAGCAGCACTGACAGGGGGCGCGGCACAGATACGCAGTATTTT CASSTDRGRGTDTQYF TRBV5-4 TRBD1 NA TRBJ2-3
TGTGCCATCAGTGTCACTACGGGGGACTACAATGAGCAGTTCTTC CAISVTTGDYNEQFF TRBV10-3 NA NA TRBJ2-1
TGTGCCAGCAGCGCAGGGGGCGTCACTGAAGCTTTCTTT CASSAGGVTEAFF TRBV25-1 TRBD1 NA TRBJ1-1
TGTGCCATCCCACAAAGTTCCTACAATGAGCAGTTCTTC CAIPQSSYNEQFF TRBV24-1 NA NA TRBJ2-1
TGTGCCAGCAGCCTGAGACAGGGAACGAACACCGGGGAGCTGTTTTTT CASSLRQGTNTGELFF TRBV28 TRBD1 NA TRBJ2-2
TGTGCCACCAGTGATTTGCAGGGGCCAAACACCGGGGAGCTGTTTTTT CATSDLQGPNTGELFF TRBV24-1 NA NA TRBJ2-2
TGTGCCACCAGTGATTTCAGAGAGACCCAGTACTTC CATSDFRETQYF TRBV24-1 NA once TRBJ2-5
TGCGCCAGCAGCCAAGATGACTGGCGGGGGGGGGTCACAGATACGCAGTATTTT CASSQDDWRGGVTDTQYF TRBV4-1 TRBD2 NA TRBJ2-3
TGCGCCAGCAGCGGAGGGACTAGCGGGGGGGCTAGGGATGAGCAGTTCTTC CASSGGTSGGARDEQFF TRBV5-1 TRBD2 NA TRBJ2-1
TGTGCCAGCAGCCAGATGTGGCAAGGAAGGAGAGAGACCCAGTACTTC CASSQMWQGRRETQYF TRBV14 NA NA TRBJ2-5
TGTGCCAGCAGTTTAGTCGACAATGAGCAGTTCTTC CASSLVDNEQFF TRBV12-3/TRBV12-4 NA NA TRBJ2-1
TGTGCCAGCAGCGTGTCCGGGACAGGGGGCGCTGGGGCCAACGTCCTGACTTTC CASSVSGTGGAGANVLTF TRBV9 TRBD1 NA TRBJ2-6
TGTGCCAGCAGCCCCGGGGGGTGGTCGACAGATACGCAGTATTTT CASSPGGWSTDTQYF TRBV7-3 TRBD2 NA TRBJ2-3
TGTGCCATCAGTAAGGGACAGGCTAGCTCCTACAATGAGCAGTTCTTC CAISKGQASSYNEQFF TRBV10-3 TRBD1 NA TRBJ2-1
TGTGCCAGTAGTATCGGCGCGGGACTAGCAACCACAGATACGCAGTATTTT CASSIGAGLATTDTQYF TRBV19 TRBD2 NA TRBJ2-3
TGTGCCAGCAGCTTGCCGACAGGGGACGGGGCCAACGTCCTGACTTTC CASSLPTGDGANVLTF TRBV5-4 TRBD1 NA TRBJ2-6
TGTGCCAGCAGCCCGGGACAGGGAAGTGAAGCTTTCTTT CASSPGQGSEAFF TRBV5-8 TRBD1 NA TRBJ1-1
TGTGCCAGCAGCAAAGCGACAGCCGAAGCTTTCTTT CASSKATAEAFF TRBV21-1 NA once TRBJ1-1
TGTGCCAGCGGGGCTCAGGGCCGGGCCCAGTACTTC CASGAQGRAQYF TRBV6-5 NA NA TRBJ2-5
TGTGCCAGCAGCCGGCTGGAGACAGCAACACTTAACTATGGCTACACCTTC CASSRLETATLNYGYTF TRBV5-6 NA NA TRBJ1-2
TGTGCCAGCTCACCAATTCAAGTCAGGTTGGTGAACTATGGCTACACCTTC CASSPIQVRLVNYGYTF TRBV18 NA NA TRBJ1-2
TGTGCCATCATCAAAACCTGGGAGAGGGGGCTTGGAGATACGCAGTATTTT CAIIKTWERGLGDTQYF TRBV10-3 TRBD1 NA TRBJ2-3
TGTGCCAGCAGCCCAGAGTGGGACACAAGAAACACCATATATTTT CASSPEWDTRNTIYF TRBV7-9 NA NA TRBJ1-3
TGTGCCAGCAGCGCGGGTCCGGGACAGGCTACCGGGGAGCTGTTTTTT CASSAGPGQATGELFF TRBV9 TRBD1 NA TRBJ2-2
TGCGCCAGCAGCTTTGGATACCCTGACAGGGTAAGGGCCTACGAGCAGTACTTC CASSFGYPDRVRAYEQYF TRBV5-1 TRBD1 few TRBJ2-7
TGTGCCAGCAGTCAAGGGGTGGCGATCGGCTACACCTTC CASSQGVAIGYTF TRBV27 NA NA TRBJ1-2
TGTGCCAGCAGTGCCTTCGGGACAGCCTACGAGCAGTACTTC CASSAFGTAYEQYF TRBV27 TRBD1 NA TRBJ2-7
TGTGCCAGCAGCTTAGCGGGGAGGATGAATGAGCAGTTCTTC CASSLAGRMNEQFF TRBV11-3 NA NA TRBJ2-1
TGTGCCAGCAGGTTTCAGGGACAGCATAATTCACCCCTCCACTTT CASRFQGQHNSPLHF TRBV2 TRBD1 NA TRBJ1-6
TGTGCCAGCAGTTACGCGGGGGGTGGCAATCAGCCCCAGCATTTT CASSYAGGGNQPQHF TRBV6-2/TRBV6-3 NA once TRBJ1-5
TGTGCCAGCCGTCGATTAACAGGGGGCTCTGGCTACACCTTC CASRRLTGGSGYTF TRBV27 TRBD1 NA TRBJ1-2
TGTGCCAGCAGCGGGGAGTCCCAGGGGGCCGGGGAGCTGTTTTTT CASSGESQGAGELFF TRBV9 TRBD1 NA TRBJ2-2
TGTGCCAGCAGCCTCCGGGGCACAGATACGCAGTATTTT CASSLRGTDTQYF TRBV3-1/TRBV3-2 NA NA TRBJ2-3
TGTGCCAGCAGCTTATTCGGAGGGACGATCACTGAAGCTTTCTTT CASSLFGGTITEAFF TRBV7-8 NA once TRBJ1-1
TGCAGCGTTGAAACTGGGACAACACCTAGCACAGATACGCAGTATTTT CSVETGTTPSTDTQYF TRBV29-1 NA NA TRBJ2-3
TGCGCCAGCAGCCAAGATTCAGGGACAGATACGCAGTATTTT CASSQDSGTDTQYF TRBV4-3 NA NA TRBJ2-3
TGTGCCAGTATTGGGACAGGGGGACTGTATCAGCCCCAGCATTTT CASIGTGGLYQPQHF TRBV19 TRBD1 NA TRBJ1-5
TGTGCCAGCTCACCAGGCAGCTACGAGCAGTACTTC CASSPGSYEQYF TRBV18 NA NA TRBJ2-7
TGTGCCAGCAGCCCCAGACAGGGGAGCTATGGCTACACCTTC CASSPRQGSYGYTF TRBV6-5 TRBD1 NA TRBJ1-2
TGTGCCAGCTCACCGGGAGATTACAATGAGCAGTTCTTC CASSPGDYNEQFF TRBV18 NA NA TRBJ2-1
TGTGCCAGCAGCTTAGAAGGGGAAGGCTACACCTTC CASSLEGEGYTF TRBV11-1 NA few TRBJ1-2
TGTGCCAGCAGCAAACGGGACTTAAGCTTTAGCACAGATACGCAGTATTTT CASSKRDLSFSTDTQYF TRBV7-9 NA NA TRBJ2-3
TGTGCCAGCAGTTTATTGACTTCCGGGAGGGAGCTGTTTTTT CASSLLTSGRELFF TRBV28 NA NA TRBJ2-2
TGTGCCAGCAGCCCCGGACAGGGAGTTAGGGACACTGAAGCTTTCTTT CASSPGQGVRDTEAFF TRBV7-9 TRBD1 NA TRBJ1-1